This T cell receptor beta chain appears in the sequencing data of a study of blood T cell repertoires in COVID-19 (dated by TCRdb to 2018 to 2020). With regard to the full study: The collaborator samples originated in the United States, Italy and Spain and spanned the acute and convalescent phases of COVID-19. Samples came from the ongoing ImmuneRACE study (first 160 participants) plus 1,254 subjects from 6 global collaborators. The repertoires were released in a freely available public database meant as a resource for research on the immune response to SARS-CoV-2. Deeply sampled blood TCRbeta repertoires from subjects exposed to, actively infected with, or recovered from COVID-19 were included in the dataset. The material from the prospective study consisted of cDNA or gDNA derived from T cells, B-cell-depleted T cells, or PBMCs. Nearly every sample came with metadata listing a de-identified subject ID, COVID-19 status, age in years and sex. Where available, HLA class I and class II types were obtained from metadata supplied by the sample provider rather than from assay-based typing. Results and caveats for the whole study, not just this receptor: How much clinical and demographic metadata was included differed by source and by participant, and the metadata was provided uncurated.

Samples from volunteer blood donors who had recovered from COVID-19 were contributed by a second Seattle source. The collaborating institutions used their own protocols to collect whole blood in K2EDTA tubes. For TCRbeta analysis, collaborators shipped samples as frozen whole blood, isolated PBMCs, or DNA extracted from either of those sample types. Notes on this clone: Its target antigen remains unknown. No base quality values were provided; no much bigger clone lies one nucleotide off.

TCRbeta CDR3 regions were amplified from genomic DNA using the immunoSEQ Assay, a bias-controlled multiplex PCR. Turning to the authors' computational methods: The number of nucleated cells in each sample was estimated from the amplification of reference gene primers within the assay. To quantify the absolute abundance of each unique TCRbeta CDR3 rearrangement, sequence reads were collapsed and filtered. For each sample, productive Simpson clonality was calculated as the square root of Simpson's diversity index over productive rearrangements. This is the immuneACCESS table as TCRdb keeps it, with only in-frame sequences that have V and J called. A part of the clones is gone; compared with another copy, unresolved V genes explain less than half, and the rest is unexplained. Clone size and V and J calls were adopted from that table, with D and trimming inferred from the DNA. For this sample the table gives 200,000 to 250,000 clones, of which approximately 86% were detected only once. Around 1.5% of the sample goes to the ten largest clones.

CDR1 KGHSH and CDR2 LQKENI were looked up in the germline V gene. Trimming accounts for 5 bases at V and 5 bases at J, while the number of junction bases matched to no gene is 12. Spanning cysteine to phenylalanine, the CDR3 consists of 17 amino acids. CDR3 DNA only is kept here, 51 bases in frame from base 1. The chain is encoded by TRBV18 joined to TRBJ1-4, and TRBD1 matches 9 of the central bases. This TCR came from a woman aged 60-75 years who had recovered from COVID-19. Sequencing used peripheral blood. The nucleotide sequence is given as TGTGCCAGCTCATCAACTCCGGGACAGGGTAACAATGAAAAACTGTTTTTT. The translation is CASSSTPGQGNNEKLFF.